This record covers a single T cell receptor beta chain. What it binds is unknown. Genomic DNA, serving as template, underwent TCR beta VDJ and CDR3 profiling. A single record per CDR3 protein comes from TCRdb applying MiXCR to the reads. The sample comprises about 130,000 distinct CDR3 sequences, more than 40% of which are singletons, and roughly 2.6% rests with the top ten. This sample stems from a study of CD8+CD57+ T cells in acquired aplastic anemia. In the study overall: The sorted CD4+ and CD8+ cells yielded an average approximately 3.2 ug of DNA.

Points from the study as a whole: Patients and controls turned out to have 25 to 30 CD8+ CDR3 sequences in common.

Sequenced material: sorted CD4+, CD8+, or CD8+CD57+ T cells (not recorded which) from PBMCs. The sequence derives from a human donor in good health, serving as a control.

DNA of the CDR3: TGCAGCGCCATAGCGATTACATCCTACAATGAGCAGTTCTTC. It yields the protein CSAIAITSYNEQFF. The chain carries TRBV29-1 and TRBJ2-1; a possible D gene is TRBD2 (5 bases). V was clipped by 7 bases and J by 1 base, with 14 bases between them. Germline V lookup: CDR1 SQVTM, CDR2 ANQGSEA. The CDR3 is 14 amino acids.